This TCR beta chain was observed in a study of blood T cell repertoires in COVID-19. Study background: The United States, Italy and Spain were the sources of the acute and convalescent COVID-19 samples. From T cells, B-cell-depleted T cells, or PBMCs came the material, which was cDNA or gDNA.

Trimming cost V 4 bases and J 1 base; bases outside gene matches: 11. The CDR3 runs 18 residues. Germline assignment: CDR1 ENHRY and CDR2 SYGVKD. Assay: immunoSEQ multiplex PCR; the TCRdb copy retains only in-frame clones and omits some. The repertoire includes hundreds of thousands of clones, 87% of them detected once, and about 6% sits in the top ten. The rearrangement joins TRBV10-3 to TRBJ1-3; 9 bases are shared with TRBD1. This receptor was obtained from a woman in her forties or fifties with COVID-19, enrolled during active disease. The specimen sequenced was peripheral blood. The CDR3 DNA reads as TGTGCCATCAGTGCGTCCCTGGGACAGGGTGTTTCTGGAAACACCATATATTTT. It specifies CAISASLGQGVSGNTIYF.